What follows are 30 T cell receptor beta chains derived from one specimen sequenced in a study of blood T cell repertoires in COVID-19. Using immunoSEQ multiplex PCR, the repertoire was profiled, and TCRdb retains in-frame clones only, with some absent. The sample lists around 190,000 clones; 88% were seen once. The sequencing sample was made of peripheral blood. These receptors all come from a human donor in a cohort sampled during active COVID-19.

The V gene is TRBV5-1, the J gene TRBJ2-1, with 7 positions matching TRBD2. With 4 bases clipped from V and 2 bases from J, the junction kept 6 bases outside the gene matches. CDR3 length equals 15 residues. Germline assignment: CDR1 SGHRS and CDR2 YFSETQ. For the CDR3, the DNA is TGCGCCAGCAGCCCAATGGGGGGGACCTACAATGAGCAGTTCTTC. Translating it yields CASSPMGGTYNEQFF.

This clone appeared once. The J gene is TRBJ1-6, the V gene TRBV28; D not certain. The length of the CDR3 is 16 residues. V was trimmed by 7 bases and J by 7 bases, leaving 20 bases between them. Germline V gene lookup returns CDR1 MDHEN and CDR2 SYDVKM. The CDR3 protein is CASKVQGGLPNSPLHF. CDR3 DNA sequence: TGTGCCAGCAAGGTACAAGGAGGATTGCCAAATTCACCCCTCCACTTT. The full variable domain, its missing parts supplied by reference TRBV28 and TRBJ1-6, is DVKVTQSSRYLVKRTGEKVFLECVQDMDHENMFWYRQDPGLGLRLIYFSYDVKMKEKGDIPEGYSVSREKKERFSLILESASTNQTSMYLCASKVQGGLPNSPLHFGNGTRLTVT.

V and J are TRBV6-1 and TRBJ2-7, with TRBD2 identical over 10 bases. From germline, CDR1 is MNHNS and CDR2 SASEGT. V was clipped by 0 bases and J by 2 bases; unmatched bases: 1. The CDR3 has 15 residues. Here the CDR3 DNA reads TGTGCCAGCAGTGAAGCTCTAGCGGGAGCCTACGAGCAGTACTTC. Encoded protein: CASSEALAGAYEQYF.

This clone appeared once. The chain's CDR3 is CASSDPGGYGYTF. The DNA of the CDR3 is TGTGCCAGCAGTGACCCAGGGGGGTATGGCTACACCTTC. J is TRBJ1-2 and V is TRBV6-1; 7 bases fit TRBD1. The CDR3 has 13 residues. Losses at the gene ends were 3 bases for V and 5 bases for J; bases not matched to a gene: 3. Germline CDR1 MNHNS, CDR2 SASEGT.

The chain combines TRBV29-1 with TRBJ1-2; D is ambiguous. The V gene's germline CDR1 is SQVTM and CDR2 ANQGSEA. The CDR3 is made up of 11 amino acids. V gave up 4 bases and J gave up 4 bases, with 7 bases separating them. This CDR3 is CSVGETYGYTF. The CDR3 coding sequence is TGCAGCGTTGGGGAGACCTATGGCTACACCTTC. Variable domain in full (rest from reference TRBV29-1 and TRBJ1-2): SAVISQKPSRDICQRGTSLTIQCQVDSQVTMMFWYRQQPGQSLTLIATANQGSEATYESGFVIDKFPISRPNLTFSTLTVSNMSPEDSSIYLCSVGETYGYTFGSGTRLTVV.

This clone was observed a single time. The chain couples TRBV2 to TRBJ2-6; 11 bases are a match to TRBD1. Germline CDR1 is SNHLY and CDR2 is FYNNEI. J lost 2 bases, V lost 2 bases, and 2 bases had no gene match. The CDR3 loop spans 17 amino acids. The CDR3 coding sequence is TGTGCCAGCAGTGAAAGGACAGGGGGCGCTGGGGCCAACGTCCTGACTTTC. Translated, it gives CASSERTGGAGANVLTF.

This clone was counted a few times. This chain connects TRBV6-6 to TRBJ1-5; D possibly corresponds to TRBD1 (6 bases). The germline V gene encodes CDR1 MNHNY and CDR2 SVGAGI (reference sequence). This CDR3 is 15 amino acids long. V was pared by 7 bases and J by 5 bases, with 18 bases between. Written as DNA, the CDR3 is TGTGCCAGCACCGACGCGGACAGCCGGTATCAGCCCCAGCATTTT. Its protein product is CASTDADSRYQPQHF.

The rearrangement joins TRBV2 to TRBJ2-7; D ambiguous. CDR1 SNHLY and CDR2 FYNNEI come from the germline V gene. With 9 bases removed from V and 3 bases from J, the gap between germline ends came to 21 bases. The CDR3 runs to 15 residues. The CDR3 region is CARRVWCIPDYEQYF. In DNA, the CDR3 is TGTGCCAGGAGAGTTTGGTGTATACCCGACTACGAGCAGTACTTC.

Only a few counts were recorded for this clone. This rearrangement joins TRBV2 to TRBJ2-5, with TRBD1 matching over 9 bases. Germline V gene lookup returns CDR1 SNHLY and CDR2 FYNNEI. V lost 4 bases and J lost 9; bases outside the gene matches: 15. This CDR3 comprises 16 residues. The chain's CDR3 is CASSVRTGGFNLAQYF. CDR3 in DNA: TGTGCCAGCAGTGTACGAACAGGGGGCTTTAATTTGGCCCAGTACTTC.

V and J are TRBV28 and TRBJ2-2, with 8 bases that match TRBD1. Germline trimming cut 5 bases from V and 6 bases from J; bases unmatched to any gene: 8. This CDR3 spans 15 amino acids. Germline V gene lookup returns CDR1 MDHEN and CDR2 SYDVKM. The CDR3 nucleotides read TGTGCCAGCAGTGGGGGACAGGTACACGCCGGGGAGCTGTTTTTT. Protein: CASSGGQVHAGELFF.

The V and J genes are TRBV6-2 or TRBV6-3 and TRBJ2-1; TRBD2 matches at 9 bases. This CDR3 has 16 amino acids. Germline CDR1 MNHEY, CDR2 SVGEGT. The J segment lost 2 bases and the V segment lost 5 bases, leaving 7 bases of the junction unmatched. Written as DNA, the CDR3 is TGTGCCAGCAGTAGGAGCGGACTAGCGACCTACAATGAGCAGTTCTTC. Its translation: CASSRSGLATYNEQFF.

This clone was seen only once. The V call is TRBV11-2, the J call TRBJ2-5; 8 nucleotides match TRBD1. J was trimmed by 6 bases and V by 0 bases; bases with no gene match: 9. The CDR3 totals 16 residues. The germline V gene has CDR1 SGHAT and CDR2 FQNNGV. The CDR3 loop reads CASSLDLRQGLKTQYF. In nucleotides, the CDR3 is TGTGCCAGCAGCTTAGATCTGAGACAGGGGTTGAAGACCCAGTACTTC.

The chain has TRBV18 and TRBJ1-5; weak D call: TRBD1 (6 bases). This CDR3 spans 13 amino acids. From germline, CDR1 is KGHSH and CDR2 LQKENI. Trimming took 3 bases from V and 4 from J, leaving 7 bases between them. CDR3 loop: CASSPDSNQPQHF. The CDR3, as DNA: TGTGCCAGCTCACCGGACAGTAATCAGCCCCAGCATTTT.

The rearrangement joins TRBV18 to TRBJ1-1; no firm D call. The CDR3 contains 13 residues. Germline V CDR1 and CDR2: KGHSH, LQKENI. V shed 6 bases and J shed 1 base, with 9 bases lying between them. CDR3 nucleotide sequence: TGTGCCAGCTCGGGCCAGAAGAACACTGAAGCTTTCTTT. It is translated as CASSGQKNTEAFF.

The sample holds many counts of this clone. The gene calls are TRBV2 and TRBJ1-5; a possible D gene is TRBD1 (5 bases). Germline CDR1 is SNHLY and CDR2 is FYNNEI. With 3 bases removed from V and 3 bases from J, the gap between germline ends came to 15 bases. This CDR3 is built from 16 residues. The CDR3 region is CASSEGLQGSNQPQHF. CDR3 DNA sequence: TGTGCCAGCAGTGAGGGACTCCAGGGTTCCAATCAGCCCCAGCATTTT.

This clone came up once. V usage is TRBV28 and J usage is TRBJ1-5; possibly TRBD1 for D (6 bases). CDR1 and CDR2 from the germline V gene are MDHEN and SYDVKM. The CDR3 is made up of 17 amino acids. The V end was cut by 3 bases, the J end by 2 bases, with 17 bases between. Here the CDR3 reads CASSFTSTGNGNQPQHF. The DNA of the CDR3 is TGTGCCAGCAGTTTCACGAGCACAGGGAATGGCAATCAGCCCCAGCATTTT.

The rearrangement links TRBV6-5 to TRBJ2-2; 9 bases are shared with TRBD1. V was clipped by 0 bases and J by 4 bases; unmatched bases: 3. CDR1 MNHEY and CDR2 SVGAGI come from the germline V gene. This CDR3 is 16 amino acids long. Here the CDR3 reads CASSYSGQGFTGELFF. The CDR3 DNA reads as TGTGCCAGCAGTTACTCGGGACAGGGCTTCACCGGGGAGCTGTTTTTT.

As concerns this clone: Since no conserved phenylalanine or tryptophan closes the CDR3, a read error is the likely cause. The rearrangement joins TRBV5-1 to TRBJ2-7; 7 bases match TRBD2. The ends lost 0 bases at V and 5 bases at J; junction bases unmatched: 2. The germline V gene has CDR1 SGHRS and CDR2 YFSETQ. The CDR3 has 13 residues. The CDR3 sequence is CASSLEGRDEQYL. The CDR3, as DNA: TGCGCCAGCAGCTTGGAAGGGAGGGACGAGCAGTACCTC.

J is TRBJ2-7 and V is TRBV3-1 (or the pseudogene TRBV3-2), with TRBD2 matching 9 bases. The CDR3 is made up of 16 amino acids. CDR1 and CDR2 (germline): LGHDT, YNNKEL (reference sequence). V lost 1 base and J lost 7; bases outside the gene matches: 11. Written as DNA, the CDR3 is TGTGCCAGCAGCCAAGTCTTAGCGGGGGCGTCCGGGGAGCAGTACTTC. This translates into CASSQVLAGASGEQYF.

The CDR3 sequence is CASCPGAGRDTGELFF. CDR3 DNA sequence: TGTGCCAGCTGCCCAGGGGCGGGGAGAGACACCGGGGAGCTGTTTTTT. This chain links TRBV6-2 or TRBV6-3 with TRBJ2-2; D is tentatively TRBD1 or TRBD2 (6 bases each). The germline V gene has CDR1 MNHEY and CDR2 SVGEGT. V lost 8 bases to trimming and J lost 3 bases, with 19 bases between them. The CDR3 is 16 residues long.

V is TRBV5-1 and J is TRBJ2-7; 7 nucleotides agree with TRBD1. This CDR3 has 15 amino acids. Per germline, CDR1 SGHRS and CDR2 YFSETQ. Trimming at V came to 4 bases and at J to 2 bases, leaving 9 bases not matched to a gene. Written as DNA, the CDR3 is TGCGCCAGCAGCACAGCCGGGACAGCAACCTACGAGCAGTACTTC. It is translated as CASSTAGTATYEQYF.

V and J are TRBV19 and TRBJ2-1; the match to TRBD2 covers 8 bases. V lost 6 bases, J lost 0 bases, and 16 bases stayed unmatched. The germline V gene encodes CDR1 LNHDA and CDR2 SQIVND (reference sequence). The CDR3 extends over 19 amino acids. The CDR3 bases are TGTGCCAGTAGGAGAGCGGGAGTGACCCCTCCACCCTCCTACAATGAGCAGTTCTTC. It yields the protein CASRRAGVTPPPSYNEQFF. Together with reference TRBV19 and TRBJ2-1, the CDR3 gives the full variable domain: DGGITQSPKYLFRKEGQNVTLSCEQNLNHDAMYWYRQDPGQGLRLIYYSQIVNDFQKGDIAEGYSVSREKKESFPLTVTSAQKNPTAFYLCASRRAGVTPPPSYNEQFFGPGTRLTVL.

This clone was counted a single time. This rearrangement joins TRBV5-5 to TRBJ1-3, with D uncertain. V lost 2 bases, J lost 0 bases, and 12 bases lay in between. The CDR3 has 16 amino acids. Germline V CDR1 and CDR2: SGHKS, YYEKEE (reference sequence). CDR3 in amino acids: CASSFIDSFSGNTIYF. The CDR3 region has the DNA TGTGCCAGCAGCTTTATCGACTCCTTCTCTGGAAACACCATATATTTT.

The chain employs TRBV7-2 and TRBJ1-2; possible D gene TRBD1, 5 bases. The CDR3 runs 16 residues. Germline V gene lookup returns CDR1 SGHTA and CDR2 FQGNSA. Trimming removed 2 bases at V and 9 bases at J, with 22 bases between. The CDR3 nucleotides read TGTGCCAGCAGCTTAACAATTCCCGGGACTAGGGGACGCTACACCTTC. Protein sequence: CASSLTIPGTRGRYTF.

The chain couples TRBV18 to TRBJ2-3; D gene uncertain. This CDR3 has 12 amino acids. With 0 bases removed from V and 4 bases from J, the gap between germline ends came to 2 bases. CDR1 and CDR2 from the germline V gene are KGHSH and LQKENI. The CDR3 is CASSPPADTQYF. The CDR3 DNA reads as TGTGCCAGCTCACCACCCGCAGATACGCAGTATTTT.

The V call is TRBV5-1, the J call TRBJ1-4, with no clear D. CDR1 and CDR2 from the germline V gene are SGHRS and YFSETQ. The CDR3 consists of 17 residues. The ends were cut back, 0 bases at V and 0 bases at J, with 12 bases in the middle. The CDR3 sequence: CASSLGQTPATNEKLFF. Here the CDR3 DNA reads TGCGCCAGCAGCTTGGGGCAGACACCCGCAACTAATGAAAAACTGTTTTTT.

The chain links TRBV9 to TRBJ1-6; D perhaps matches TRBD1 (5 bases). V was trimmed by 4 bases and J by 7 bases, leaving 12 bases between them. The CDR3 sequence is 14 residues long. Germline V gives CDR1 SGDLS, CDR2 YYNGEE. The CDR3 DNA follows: TGTGCCAGCAGCCGGACACCCTCGAATTCACCCCTCCACTTT. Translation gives CASSRTPSNSPLHF. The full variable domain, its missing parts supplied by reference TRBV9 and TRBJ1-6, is DSGVTQTPKHLITATGQRVTLRCSPRSGDLSVYWYQQSLDQGLQFLIQYYNGEERAKGNILERFSAQQFPDLHSELNLSSLELGDSALYFCASSRTPSNSPLHFGNGTRLTVT.

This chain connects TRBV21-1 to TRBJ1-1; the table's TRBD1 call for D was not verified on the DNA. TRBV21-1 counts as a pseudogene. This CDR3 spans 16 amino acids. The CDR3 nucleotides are TGTGCCAGCATTACGGCAGGGCCAGGGCCTAGGACTGAAGCTTTCTTT. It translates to CASITAGPGPRTEAFF.

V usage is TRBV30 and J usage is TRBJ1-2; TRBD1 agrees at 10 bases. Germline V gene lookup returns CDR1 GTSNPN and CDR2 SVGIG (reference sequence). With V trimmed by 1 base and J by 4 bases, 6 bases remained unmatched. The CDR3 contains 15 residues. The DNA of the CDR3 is TGTGCCTGGAGTGCAGGACAGGGGGGGGTCTATGGCTACACCTTC. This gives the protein CAWSAGQGGVYGYTF.

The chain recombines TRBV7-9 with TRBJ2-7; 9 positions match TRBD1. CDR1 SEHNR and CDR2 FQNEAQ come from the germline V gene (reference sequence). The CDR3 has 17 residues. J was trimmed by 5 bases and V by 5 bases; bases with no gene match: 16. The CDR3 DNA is TGTGCCAGCAGCGAGTGGACAGGGGCCCCGCCAGGCGACGAGCAGTACTTC. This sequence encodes CASSEWTGAPPGDEQYF. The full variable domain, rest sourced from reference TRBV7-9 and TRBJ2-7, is DTGVSQNPRHKITKRGQNVTFRCDPISEHNRLYWYRQTLGQGPEFLTYFQNEAQLEKSRLLSDRFSAERPKGSFSTLEIQRTEQGDSAMYLCASSEWTGAPPGDEQYFGPGTRLTVT.